This passage covers 8 T cell receptor beta chains from one sample sequenced in a study of neurological immune-mediated disorders. TCRdb ran MiXCR on the 5' RACE reads and lists one entry per CDR3 protein. The table records 90,000 to 100,000 distinct CDR3 sequences, around 3.4% of them present only once. The specimen was PBMCs. The receptors here all came from a woman aged 18-30 years with multiple sclerosis.

This clonotype was observed at least ten times. The chain has TRBV5-1 and TRBJ1-3, with a weak D call TRBD1 (6 bases). CDR3 length: 16 residues. V lost 4 bases and J lost 1, with 15 bases in between. Germline-derived CDR1 and CDR2 are SGHRS and YFSETQ. CDR3 amino acids: CASSVTRTGSGNTIYF. The CDR3 region has the DNA TGCGCCAGCAGCGTCACAAGAACAGGGTCTGGAAACACCATATATTTT.

This clonotype was seen at least ten times. The chain is built from TRBV5-1 and TRBJ1-1; D ambiguous. The CDR3 spans 12 residues. Germline CDR1 is SGHRS and CDR2 is YFSETQ. The V gene lost 2 bases and the J gene lost 5 bases, with 7 bases spanning the gap. Here the CDR3 reads CASSFGRTEAFF. In DNA form, the CDR3 reads TGCGCCAGCAGCTTCGGACGGACTGAAGCTTTCTTT.

In its sample, this clonotype was seen many times. V gene TRBV5-1 combines with J gene TRBJ2-6; a weak D match, TRBD2 (5 bases). The CDR3 runs 15 residues. V was trimmed by 1 base and J by 4 bases, leaving 9 bases between them. Germline CDR1 SGHRS, CDR2 YFSETQ. As DNA, the CDR3 is TGCGCCAGCAGCTTGCCGGGAACCGGGGCCAACGTCCTGACTTTC. Translated: CASSLPGTGANVLTF.

This clonotype was counted ten times or more. The chain couples TRBV20-1 to TRBJ1-1, with D perhaps TRBD1 (6 bases). The CDR3 runs to 15 residues. In germline, CDR1 is DFQATT, CDR2 SNEGSKA (reference sequence). V lost 0 bases and J lost 2, with 13 bases in between. Written as DNA, the CDR3 is TGCAGTGCTAGAGATACGGGACACCTTAACACTGAAGCTTTCTTT. As protein: CSARDTGHLNTEAFF.

This clonotype was recorded at least ten times. The V call is TRBV6-2 or TRBV6-3, the J call TRBJ2-7; D is unclear. CDR3 length equals 15 residues. Germline assignment: CDR1 MNHEY and CDR2 SVGEGT. V lost 5 bases and J 0 bases, leaving 14 bases between the germline ends. In nucleotides, the CDR3 is TGTGCCAGCAGTAAGGGCCCTATGGACTCCTACGAGCAGTACTTC. This translates into CASSKGPMDSYEQYF.

There are a few counts of this clonotype. The rearrangement joins TRBV3-1 to TRBJ2-3, with TRBD2 matching 12 bases. V dropped 1 base and J dropped 5; count of bases not matched to a gene: 13. CDR1 LGHDT and CDR2 YNNKEL come from the germline V gene (reference sequence). This CDR3 is 19 amino acids long. This CDR3 is CASSQGGTSGPRGGDTQYF. In DNA, the CDR3 is TGTGCCAGCAGCCAAGGAGGGACTAGCGGGCCCCGAGGTGGAGATACGCAGTATTTT.

This clonotype came up a few times. V gene TRBV7-2 combines with J gene TRBJ2-1; D tentatively fits TRBD1 or TRBD2 (6 bases each). V gave up 1 base and J gave up 7 bases, with 14 bases separating them. The CDR3 consists of 15 residues. Germline V lookup: CDR1 SGHTA, CDR2 FQGNSA. CDR3 sequence: CASSLVGGSWNEQFF. The CDR3 nucleotides are TGTGCCAGCAGCTTAGTGGGGGGCTCTTGGAATGAGCAGTTCTTC.

The sample holds many counts of this clonotype. The gene calls are TRBV20-1 and TRBJ2-7; maybe TRBD1 (6 bases). Per germline, CDR1 DFQATT and CDR2 SNEGSKA (reference sequence). Trimming shortened V by 0 bases and J by 3 bases, and 15 bases separated the two germline ends. This CDR3 has 15 amino acids. The CDR3 region is CSARDPRTVGYEQYF. CDR3 DNA sequence: TGCAGTGCTAGAGATCCGCGGACAGTGGGCTACGAGCAGTACTTC.